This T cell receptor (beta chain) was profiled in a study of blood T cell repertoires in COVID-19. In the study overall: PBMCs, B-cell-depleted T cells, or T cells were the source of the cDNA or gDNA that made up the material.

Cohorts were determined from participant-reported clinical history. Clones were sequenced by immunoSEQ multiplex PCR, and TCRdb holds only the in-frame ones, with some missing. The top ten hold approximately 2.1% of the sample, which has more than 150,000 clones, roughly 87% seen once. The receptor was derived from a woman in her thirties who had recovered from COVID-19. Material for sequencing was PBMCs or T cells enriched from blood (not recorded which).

CDR3 protein: CASSPFQDRRSSYNSPLHF. In DNA form, the CDR3 reads TGTGCCAGCAGCCCATTCCAGGACAGGAGGAGCTCCTATAATTCACCCCTCCACTTT. V gene TRBV7-2 combines with J gene TRBJ1-6, with 7 positions matching TRBD1. There are 19 residues in the CDR3. V lost 5 bases to trimming and J lost 0 bases; unmatched junction nucleotides: 13. Germline V gene sequence: CDR1 SGHTA, CDR2 FQGNSA.